These 30 T cell receptor beta chains were sequenced from one sample in a study of molecular identifiers for immune sequencing clone quantification. MiXCR, run by TCRdb on the PCR reads, gives a single entry per CDR3 protein. The table lists approximately 100,000 distinct CDR3 sequences, around 33% of them singletons. Sequencing input: naive CD8+ T cells from blood, with Jurkat cell RNA spiked in. Subset here: FACS-sorted CD8+CD4-CCR7+CD45RA+ naive T cells. These receptors were collected from a human donor in good health. Some libraries in this study had Jurkat cell RNA spiked in.

In the case of this clonotype: Mismatch with germline at one junction end may stem from a read error. The chain employs TRBV13 and TRBJ2-3; D is possibly TRBD1 (6 bases). Looked up from germline, CDR1 is PRHDT and CDR2 is FYEKMQ (reference sequence). This CDR3 spans 15 amino acids. CDR3 residues: CAGSSLQGSRDTQYF. CDR3 in DNA: TGTGCCGGCAGCTCTCTACAGGGATCGAGAGATACGCAGTATTTT.

This clonotype has only a few counts. This sequence joins TRBV7-9 and TRBJ2-7; 9 bases are a match to TRBD1. The CDR3 has 14 amino acids. The J segment lost 7 bases and the V segment lost 5 bases, leaving 9 bases of the junction unmatched. From germline, CDR1 is SEHNR and CDR2 FQNEAQ (reference sequence). CDR3 protein: CASSQGQGLREQYF. The CDR3 coding sequence is TGTGCCAGCAGCCAGGGACAGGGACTGCGTGAGCAGTACTTC.

This clonotype was counted at least ten times. This chain joins TRBV6-5 and TRBJ2-3, with D unresolved. The germline gives CDR1 MNHEY, CDR2 SVGAGI. The V end lost 0 bases, the J end lost 2 bases, and 6 bases lay between the germline ends. The CDR3 is 14 residues long. CDR3 amino acids: CASSYSAFTDTQYF. The CDR3 nucleotides read TGTGCCAGCAGTTACTCGGCATTCACAGATACGCAGTATTTT.

This clonotype was seen once. A much more abundant neighbour one base away suggests this may be a read error. The V gene is TRBV28, the J gene TRBJ2-7; no definite D call. V was trimmed by 6 bases and J by 5 bases, leaving 11 bases between them. CDR1 is MDHEN, CDR2 SYDVKM, per germline. This CDR3 is built from 12 residues. CDR3 sequence reads: CASRFWSDEQYF. For the CDR3, the DNA is TGTGCCAGCAGGTTTTGGTCCGACGAGCAGTACTTC.

This clonotype was found many times. The V and J genes are TRBV6-5 and TRBJ1-5; 7 nucleotides line up with TRBD1. There are 13 residues in the CDR3. From germline, CDR1 is MNHEY and CDR2 SVGAGI. The trim removed 4 bases at V and 7 bases at J, leaving 4 bases unmatched. CDR3 loop: CASSSRGWQPQHF. The CDR3 DNA reads as TGTGCCAGCAGTTCCAGGGGGTGGCAGCCCCAGCATTTT.

V and J are TRBV3-1 and TRBJ1-6; D call uncertain. This CDR3 comprises 19 residues. CDR1 LGHDT and CDR2 YNNKEL come from the germline V gene (reference sequence). The V end lost 2 bases, the J end lost 5 bases, and 22 bases lay between the germline ends. The CDR3 DNA is TGTGCCAGCAGCCAACTACCAGGTAGTGCGGTGACTAATAATTCACCCCTCCACTTT. Its translation: CASSQLPGSAVTNNSPLHF.

In its sample, this clonotype was seen a few times. V and J are TRBV20-1 and TRBJ2-3, with D possibly called TRBD1 or TRBD2 (5 bases each). Germline CDR1 reads DFQATT; CDR2 reads SNEGSKA (reference sequence). V was pared by 0 bases and J by 1 base, with 20 bases between. CDR3 length equals 18 residues. The CDR3 region is CSARDRAYLSGGTDTQYF. CDR3 coding DNA: TGCAGTGCTAGAGACAGGGCATATTTGAGCGGAGGCACAGATACGCAGTATTTT.

On this clonotype: A much larger clone differs from this one at a single base, so this may be a read error. Here the CDR3 omits its conserved ending phenylalanine or tryptophan, so a read error is the likely source. The CDR3 loop is CSVWTGPYEQYI. The CDR3 nucleotides read TGCAGCGTATGGACAGGGCCCTACGAGCAGTACATC. The gene calls are TRBV29-1 and TRBJ2-7; TRBD1 aligns across 8 bases. The CDR3 is 12 amino acids. Germline V lookup: CDR1 SQVTM, CDR2 ANQGSEA. The V and J ends lost 6 bases and 2 bases, in that order; junction bases with no gene match: 3.

Turning to this clonotype: A much larger clone lies a single base off, so this may be a read error. The chain employs TRBV20-1 and TRBJ2-3; no clear D. Germline CDR1 is DFQATT and CDR2 is SNEGSKA (reference sequence). This CDR3 is built from 15 residues. CDR3 bases: TGCATTGCCATACTCTGGGAAGCCGACACAGATACGCAGTATTTT. It yields the protein CIAILWEADTDTQYF.

Turning to this clonotype: A much larger clone lies one base from this, so it may be a read error. This rearrangement joins TRBV28 to TRBJ2-5; TRBD1 is a possible D gene (6 bases). Trimming removed 5 bases from V and 0 bases from J, with 13 bases in between. Germline V gene data show CDR1 as MDHEN and CDR2 as SYDVKM. This CDR3 comprises 15 residues. The CDR3: CASSRPQGHQETQYF. For the CDR3, the DNA is TGTGCCAGCAGTCGTCCTCAGGGGCACCAAGAGACCCAGTACTTC.

The gene calls are TRBV2 and TRBJ2-1, with 9 bases matching TRBD2. The CDR3 covers 15 residues. Germline CDR1 is SNHLY and CDR2 is FYNNEI. Trimming removed 1 base from V and 2 bases from J; junction bases left unmatched: 0. The chain's CDR3 is CASSEGLAAYNEQFF. The CDR3 DNA follows: TGTGCCAGCAGTGAAGGACTAGCGGCCTACAATGAGCAGTTCTTC.

A remark on this clonotype: One end of the junction varies from germline; a read error may be responsible. The CDR3 DNA reads TGCAGCGTGAAGACTAGCTCCTACGAGCAGCACTTC. It translates to CSVKTSSYEQHF. The rearrangement uses TRBV29-1 and TRBJ2-7; 7 bases fit TRBD2. CDR1 is SQVTM and CDR2 is ANQGSEA in the germline V gene. This CDR3 comprises 12 residues.

The chain links TRBV6-5 to TRBJ2-1; D is uncertain. There are 11 residues in the CDR3. CDR1 and CDR2 from the germline V gene are MNHEY and SVGAGI. The V gene lost 4 bases and the J gene lost 7 bases, with 5 bases spanning the gap. CDR3 bases: TGTGCCAGCAGTTTCTTTAATGAGCAGTTCTTC. Translation: CASSFFNEQFF.

This clonotype was counted only a few times. This sequence joins TRBV6-2 or TRBV6-3 and TRBJ2-1; 13 bases fit TRBD2. With V trimmed by 9 bases and J by 5 bases, 10 bases remained unmatched. The germline gives CDR1 MNHEY, CDR2 SVGEGT. This CDR3 is 16 amino acids long. CDR3 loop: CASSPRTSGRNNEQFF. The CDR3, as DNA: TGTGCCAGTAGTCCCAGGACTAGCGGGAGAAACAATGAGCAGTTCTTC.

This clonotype was picked up many times. The genes are TRBV6-2 or TRBV6-3 and TRBJ2-6; D is possibly TRBD1 (5 bases). The V end was cut by 6 bases, the J end by 4 bases, with 13 bases between. The CDR3 is 15 residues long. CDR1 is MNHEY, CDR2 SVGEGT, per germline. Here the CDR3 DNA reads TGTGCCAGCAGACTCCAGGGTACCGGGGCCAACGTCCTGACTTTC. Protein sequence: CASRLQGTGANVLTF.

This clonotype has just a few counts. The chain couples TRBV6-2 or TRBV6-3 to TRBJ2-3; 9 bases match TRBD2. This CDR3 has 17 amino acids. With 2 bases clipped from V and 0 bases from J, the junction kept 6 bases outside the gene matches. Germline V gives CDR1 MNHEY, CDR2 SVGEGT. CDR3 loop: CASSYPTSGHSTDTQYF. The CDR3 DNA sequence: TGTGCCAGCAGTTACCCCACTAGCGGGCATAGCACAGATACGCAGTATTTT.

As regards this clonotype: Germline is not matched at one junction end, which may reflect a read error. This chain connects TRBV7-9 to TRBJ2-1, with D tentatively TRBD2 (6 bases). The CDR3 extends over 11 amino acids. CDR1 is SEHNR, CDR2 FQNEAQ, per germline (reference sequence). CDR3 bases: TGTGCCAGCAGCTTAGGGCAGGGAGGAATCTTC. Translating gives CASSLGQGGIF.

This rearrangement joins TRBV28 to TRBJ2-5; D possibly corresponds to TRBD1 (5 bases). The V end lost 6 bases, the J end lost 3 bases, and 17 bases lay between the germline ends. Germline-derived CDR1 and CDR2 are MDHEN and SYDVKM. This CDR3 comprises 15 residues. CDR3 region: CASSLLSGMEETQYF. The CDR3 DNA follows: TGTGCCAGCAGCCTACTTTCAGGGATGGAAGAGACCCAGTACTTC. Together with reference TRBV28 and TRBJ2-5, the CDR3 gives the full variable domain: DVKVTQSSRYLVKRTGEKVFLECVQDMDHENMFWYRQDPGLGLRLIYFSYDVKMKEKGDIPEGYSVSREKKERFSLILESASTNQTSMYLCASSLLSGMEETQYFGPGTRLLVL.

V and J are TRBV5-6 and TRBJ2-2; D uncertain. Trimming cost V 0 bases and J 0 bases, with 6 bases left between them. The CDR3 loop spans 15 amino acids. Germline V CDR1 and CDR2: SGHDT, YYEEEE. This CDR3 reads CASSLARSNTGELFF. The CDR3 coding sequence is TGTGCCAGCAGCTTGGCTAGGTCGAACACCGGGGAGCTGTTTTTT. Variable domain in full (rest from reference TRBV5-6 and TRBJ2-2): DAGVTQSPTHLIKTRGQQVTLRCSPKSGHDTVSWYQQALGQGPQFIFQYYEEEERQRGNFPDRFSGHQFPNYSSELNVNALLLGDSALYLCASSLARSNTGELFFGEGSRLTVL.

This clonotype was counted a few times. This chain links TRBV7-2 with TRBJ2-1; TRBD2 agrees at 8 bases. V lost 5 bases, J lost 0 bases, and 9 bases stayed unmatched. The CDR3 has 17 amino acids. CDR1 is SGHTA, CDR2 FQGNSA, per germline. Here the CDR3 reads CASSPDFAGGSYNEQFF. DNA for the CDR3: TGTGCCAGCAGCCCGGACTTTGCGGGAGGCTCCTACAATGAGCAGTTCTTC. Together with reference TRBV7-2 and TRBJ2-1, the CDR3 gives the full variable domain: GAGVSQSPSNKVTEKGKDVELRCDPISGHTALYWYRQSLGQGLEFLIYFQGNSAPDKSGLPSDRFSAERTGGSVSTLTIQRTQQEDSAVYLCASSPDFAGGSYNEQFFGPGTRLTVL.

As regards this clonotype: A much larger clone lies a single base off, so this may be a read error. Since no conserved phenylalanine or tryptophan closes the CDR3, a read error is the likely cause. The chain combines TRBV7-8 with TRBJ2-7; TRBD2 might be the D (6 bases). With 1 base removed from V and 3 bases from J, the gap between germline ends came to 10 bases. CDR3 size: 14 residues. Germline V gives CDR1 SGHVS, CDR2 FQNEAQ. CDR3 amino acids: CASSLGTTGYEQYL. In DNA, the CDR3 is TGTGCCAGCAGCTTAGGGACTACCGGCTACGAGCAGTACCTC.

This clonotype was detected only a few times. The chain couples TRBV27 to TRBJ2-1; a possible D gene is TRBD2 (5 bases). Germline V gives CDR1 MNHEY, CDR2 SMNVEV (reference sequence). The CDR3 is 13 residues long. Between the trimmed V and J ends, which lost 0 bases and 10 bases, there was a span of 10 bases. CDR3 in amino acids: CASSLSPQREQFF. CDR3 in DNA: TGTGCCAGCAGTTTATCCCCCCAGCGGGAGCAGTTCTTC.

In regard to this clonotype: This could be a read error, since a much larger clone is one nucleotide away. The V and J genes are TRBV7-2 and TRBJ2-7; 7 nucleotides agree with TRBD1. The CDR3 spans 14 residues. Germline V gene data show CDR1 as SGHTA and CDR2 as FQGNSA. The ends lost 5 bases at V and 4 bases at J; junction bases unmatched: 8. This chain's CDR3 is CASSTPRDSYEQYF. In DNA, the CDR3 is TGTGCCAGCAGCACGCCCCGGGACAGTTACGAGCAGTACTTC.

For the CDR3, the DNA is TGTGCCAGCAGCCAACTCTCCGAGCAGTACTTC. Translated: CASSQLSEQYF. V gene TRBV4-2 combines with J gene TRBJ2-7; D not certain. The germline CDR1 and CDR2 sequences are LGHNA and YNFKEQ. V was trimmed by 2 bases and J by 6 bases, leaving 5 bases between them. This CDR3 has 11 residues.

The V call is TRBV5-1, the J call TRBJ1-5; D is possibly TRBD1 (5 bases). The CDR3 is 15 amino acids. Germline V gene sequence: CDR1 SGHRS, CDR2 YFSETQ. V dropped 4 bases and J dropped 0 bases, with 11 bases sitting between them. The chain's CDR3 is CASSPHGASNQPQHF. CDR3 coding DNA: TGCGCCAGCAGCCCGCACGGGGCTAGCAATCAGCCCCAGCATTTT.

This clonotype was detected only a few times. V gene TRBV7-6 combines with J gene TRBJ2-5; the D is unclear. The germline V and J ends were trimmed by 1 base and 1 base, with 7 bases remaining between them. CDR1 SGHVS and CDR2 FNYEAQ come from the germline V gene. The CDR3 spans 14 residues. The CDR3: CASSLGLGQETQYF. CDR3 in DNA: TGTGCCAGCAGCTTAGGGCTGGGCCAAGAGACCCAGTACTTC.

This clonotype came up many times. The V gene is TRBV7-2, the J gene TRBJ2-3; 9 nucleotides match TRBD2. The V segment lost 5 bases and the J segment 6 bases; nucleotides outside the gene matches: 12. This CDR3 spans 16 amino acids. Germline CDR1 and CDR2: SGHTA and FQGNSA. The CDR3 DNA sequence: TGTGCCAGCAGCGCGGTTAGCGGGAGCCCTCTGGATACGCAGTATTTT. Amino acid sequence: CASSAVSGSPLDTQYF.

The chain carries TRBV2 and TRBJ2-7; D gene ambiguous. V was pared by 4 bases and J by 4 bases, with 20 bases between. CDR3 size: 16 residues. CDR1 is SNHLY, CDR2 FYNNEI, per germline. DNA of the CDR3: TGTGCCAGCAGTGGGCAGGACCCGAAATCGGCTTACGAGCAGTACTTC. Its protein product is CASSGQDPKSAYEQYF. Using reference TRBV2 and TRBJ2-7 for the parts outside the CDR3, the full variable domain is EPEVTQTPSHQVTQMGQEVILRCVPISNHLYFYWYRQILGQKVEFLVSFYNNEISEKSEIFDDQFSVERPDGSNFTLKIRSTKLEDSAMYFCASSGQDPKSAYEQYFGPGTRLTVT.

Ten or more counts support this clonotype. The genes are TRBV7-2 and TRBJ2-5; no definite D call. Germline V gives CDR1 SGHTA, CDR2 FQGNSA. The CDR3 is 13 amino acids. Between the trimmed V and J ends, which lost 1 base and 5 bases, there was a span of 8 bases. DNA for the CDR3: TGTGCCAGCAGCTTAGTAGTTCGGGAGACCCAGTACTTC. Protein: CASSLVVRETQYF. The full variable domain, its missing parts supplied by reference TRBV7-2 and TRBJ2-5, is GAGVSQSPSNKVTEKGKDVELRCDPISGHTALYWYRQSLGQGLEFLIYFQGNSAPDKSGLPSDRFSAERTGGSVSTLTIQRTQQEDSAVYLCASSLVVRETQYFGPGTRLLVL.

The chain is built from TRBV27 and TRBJ2-7; no firm D call. The CDR3 has 14 residues. V was cut by 4 bases and J by 2 bases, with 12 bases left in between. In germline, CDR1 is MNHEY, CDR2 SMNVEV (reference sequence). CDR3 protein: CASSSWPGTYEQYF. DNA of the CDR3: TGTGCCAGCAGTTCCTGGCCTGGGACCTACGAGCAGTACTTC.